The present T cell receptor (beta chain) was sequenced within a study of technical replicates of blood from a handful of donors. CDR1 and CDR2 (germline): SGHRS, YFSETQ. This CDR3 has 15 residues. V dropped 1 base and J dropped 3; count of bases not matched to a gene: 4. Libraries were prepared by immunoSEQ multiplex PCR; TCRdb keeps only in-frame clonotypes and omits some of them. The table records about 69,000 clones, over 80% of them present only once. The sequenced material came from PBMCs. This receptor was taken from a human donor in good health. Some clones in this sample may be carry-over from other donors' samples. The genes are TRBV5-1 and TRBJ2-3, with 8 bases matching TRBD2. CDR3 nucleotides: TGCGCCAGCAGCTTGACAGGGACTAGTACAGATACGCAGTATTTT. Amino acids: CASSLTGTSTDTQYF.